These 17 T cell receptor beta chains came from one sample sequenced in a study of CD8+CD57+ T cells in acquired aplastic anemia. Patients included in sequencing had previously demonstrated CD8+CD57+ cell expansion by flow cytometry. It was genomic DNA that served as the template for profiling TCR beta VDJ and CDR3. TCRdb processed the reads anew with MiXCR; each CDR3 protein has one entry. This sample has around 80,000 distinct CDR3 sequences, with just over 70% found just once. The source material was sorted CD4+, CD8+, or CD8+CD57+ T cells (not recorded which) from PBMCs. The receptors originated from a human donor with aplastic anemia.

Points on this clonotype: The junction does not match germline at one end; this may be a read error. The CDR3 loop is CASGIDGEAKKLFF. CDR3 DNA sequence: TGTGCCAGTGGTATAGACGGCGAAGCGAAAAAACTGTTTTTT. The genes are TRBV19 and TRBJ1-4, with D uncertain. The CDR3 spans 14 residues. Per the germline V gene, CDR1 is LNHDA and CDR2 is SQIVND (reference sequence).

The CDR3 nucleotides read TGCAGTGCGAATCTAGCGGTCCTACCAGGGACCCAGTACTTC. Protein product: CSANLAVLPGTQYF. The chain has TRBV20-1 and TRBJ2-5; 7 nucleotides line up with TRBD2. Germline loops: CDR1 DFQATT, CDR2 SNEGSKA (reference sequence). This CDR3 spans 14 amino acids. Trimming removed 6 bases from V and 7 bases from J; junction bases left unmatched: 14.

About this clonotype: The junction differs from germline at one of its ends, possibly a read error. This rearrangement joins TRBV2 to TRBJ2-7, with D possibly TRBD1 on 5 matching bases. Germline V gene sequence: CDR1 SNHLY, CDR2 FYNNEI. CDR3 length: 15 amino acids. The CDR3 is CASSEVDSNSYEQRF. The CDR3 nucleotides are TGTGCCAGCAGTGAGGTTGACAGCAACTCCTACGAGCAGCGCTTC.

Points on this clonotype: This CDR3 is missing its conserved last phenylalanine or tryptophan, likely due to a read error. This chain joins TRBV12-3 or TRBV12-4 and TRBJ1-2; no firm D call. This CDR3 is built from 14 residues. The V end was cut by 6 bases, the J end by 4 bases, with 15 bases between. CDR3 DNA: TGTGCCAGCAGCCGCCTCGGCGCTCCCTATGGCTACACCTCC. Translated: CASSRLGAPYGYTS.

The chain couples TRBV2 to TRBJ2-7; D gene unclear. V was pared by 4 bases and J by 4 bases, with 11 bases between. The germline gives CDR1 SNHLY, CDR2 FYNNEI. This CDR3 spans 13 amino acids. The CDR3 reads CASSVERRYEQYF. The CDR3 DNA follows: TGTGCCAGCAGTGTCGAGCGTCGGTACGAGCAGTACTTC.

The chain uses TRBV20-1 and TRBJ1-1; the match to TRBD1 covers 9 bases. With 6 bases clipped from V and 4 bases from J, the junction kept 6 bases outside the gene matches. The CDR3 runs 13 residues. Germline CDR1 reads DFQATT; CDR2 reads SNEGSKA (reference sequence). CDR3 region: CSATTGGITEAFF. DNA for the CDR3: TGCAGTGCCACAACAGGGGGCATCACTGAAGCTTTCTTT.

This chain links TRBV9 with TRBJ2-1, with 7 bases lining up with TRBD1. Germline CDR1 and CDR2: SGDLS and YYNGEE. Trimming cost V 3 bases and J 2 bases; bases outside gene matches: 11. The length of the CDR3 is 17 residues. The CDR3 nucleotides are TGTGCCAGCAGCGGGATGGGGGACAGCATGGCCTACAATGAGCAGTTCTTC. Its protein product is CASSGMGDSMAYNEQFF.

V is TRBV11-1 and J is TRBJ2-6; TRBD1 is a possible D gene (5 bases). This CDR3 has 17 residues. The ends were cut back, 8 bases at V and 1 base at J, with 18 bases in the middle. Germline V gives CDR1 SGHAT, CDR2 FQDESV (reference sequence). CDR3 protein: CASLGSGRASGANVLTF. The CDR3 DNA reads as TGTGCCAGCCTGGGATCCGGCAGGGCGTCTGGGGCCAACGTCCTGACTTTC. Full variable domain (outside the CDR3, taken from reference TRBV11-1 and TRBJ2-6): EAEVAQSPRYKITEKSQAVAFWCDPISGHATLYWYRQILGQGPELLVQFQDESVVDDSQLPKDRFSAERLKGVDSTLKIQPAELGDSAMYLCASLGSGRASGANVLTFGAGSRLTVL.

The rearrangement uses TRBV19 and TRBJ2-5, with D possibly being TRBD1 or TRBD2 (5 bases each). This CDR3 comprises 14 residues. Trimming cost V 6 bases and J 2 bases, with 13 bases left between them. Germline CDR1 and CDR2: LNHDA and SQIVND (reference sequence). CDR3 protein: CASSEGRRQETQYF. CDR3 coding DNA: TGTGCCAGTAGCGAGGGACGGCGACAAGAGACCCAGTACTTC. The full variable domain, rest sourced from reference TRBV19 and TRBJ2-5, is DGGITQSPKYLFRKEGQNVTLSCEQNLNHDAMYWYRQDPGQGLRLIYYSQIVNDFQKGDIAEGYSVSREKKESFPLTVTSAQKNPTAFYLCASSEGRRQETQYFGPGTRLLVL.

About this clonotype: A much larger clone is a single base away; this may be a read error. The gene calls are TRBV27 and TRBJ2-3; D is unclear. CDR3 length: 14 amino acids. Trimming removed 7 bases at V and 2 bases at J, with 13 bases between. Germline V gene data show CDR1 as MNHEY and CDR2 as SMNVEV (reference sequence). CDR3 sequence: CASIRRVDTDTQYF. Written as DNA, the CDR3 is TGTGCCAGCATCCGTCGGGTGGACACAGATACGCAGTATTTT.

This CDR3 is CASTPTGSHGYTF. The CDR3 region has the DNA TGTGCCAGCACTCCGACAGGGTCTCATGGCTACACCTTC. J is TRBJ1-2 and V is TRBV6-1; TRBD1 aligns across 7 bases. The J segment lost 6 bases and the V segment lost 7 bases, leaving 8 bases of the junction unmatched. The CDR3 has 13 amino acids. The germline V gene has CDR1 MNHNS and CDR2 SASEGT.

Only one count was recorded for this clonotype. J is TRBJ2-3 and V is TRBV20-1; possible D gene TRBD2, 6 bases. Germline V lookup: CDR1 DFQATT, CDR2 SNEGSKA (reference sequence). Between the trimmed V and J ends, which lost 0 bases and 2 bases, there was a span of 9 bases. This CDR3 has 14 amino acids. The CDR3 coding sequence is TGCAGTGCTAGAGAGTCACTAGCCACAGATACGCAGTATTTT. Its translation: CSARESLATDTQYF.

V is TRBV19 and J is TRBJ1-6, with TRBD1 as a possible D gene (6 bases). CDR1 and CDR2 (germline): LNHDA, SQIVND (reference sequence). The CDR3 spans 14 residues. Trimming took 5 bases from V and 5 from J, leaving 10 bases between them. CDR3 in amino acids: CASSGTRNNSPLHF. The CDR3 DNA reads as TGTGCCAGTAGTGGGACACGAAATAATTCACCCCTCCACTTT.

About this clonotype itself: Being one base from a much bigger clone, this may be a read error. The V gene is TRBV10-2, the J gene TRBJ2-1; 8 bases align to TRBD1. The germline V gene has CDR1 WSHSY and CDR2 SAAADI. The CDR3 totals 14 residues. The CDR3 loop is CASSGQGTYNGQFF. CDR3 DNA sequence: TGCGCCAGCAGCGGACAGGGCACCTACAATGGGCAGTTCTTC.

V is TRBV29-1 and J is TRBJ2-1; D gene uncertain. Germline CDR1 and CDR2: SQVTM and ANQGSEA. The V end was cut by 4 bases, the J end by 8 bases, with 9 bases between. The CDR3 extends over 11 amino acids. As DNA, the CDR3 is TGCAGCGTTGCCCCGACTTATGAGCAGTTCTTC. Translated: CSVAPTYEQFF.

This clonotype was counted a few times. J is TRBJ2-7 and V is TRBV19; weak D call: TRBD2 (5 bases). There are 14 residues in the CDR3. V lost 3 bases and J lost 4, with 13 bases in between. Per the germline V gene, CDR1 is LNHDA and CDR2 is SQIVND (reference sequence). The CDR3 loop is CASSIGRGMYEQYF. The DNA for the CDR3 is TGTGCCAGTAGTATCGGGCGAGGGATGTACGAGCAGTACTTC.

The CDR3 region is CASWRDRDEKLFF. CDR3 coding DNA: TGTGCCAGCTGGAGGGACAGGGATGAAAAACTGTTTTTT. V is TRBV2 and J is TRBJ1-4; 9 bases line up with TRBD1. Germline CDR1 SNHLY, CDR2 FYNNEI. Losses at the gene ends were 8 bases for V and 6 bases for J; bases not matched to a gene: 4. CDR3 length: 13 residues.